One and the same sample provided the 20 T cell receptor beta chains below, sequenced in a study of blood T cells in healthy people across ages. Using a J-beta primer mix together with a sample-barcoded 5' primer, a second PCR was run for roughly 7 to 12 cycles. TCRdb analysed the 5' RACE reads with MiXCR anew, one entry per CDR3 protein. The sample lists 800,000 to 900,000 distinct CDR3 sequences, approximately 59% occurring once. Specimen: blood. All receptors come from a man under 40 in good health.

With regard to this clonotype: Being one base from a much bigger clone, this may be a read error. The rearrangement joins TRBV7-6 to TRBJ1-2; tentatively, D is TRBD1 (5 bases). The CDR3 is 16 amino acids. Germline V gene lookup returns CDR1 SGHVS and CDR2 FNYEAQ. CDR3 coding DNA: TGTGCCAGCAGCCCCAGTGGGGCCCCTCGACCTTGTGGCTGCACCTTC. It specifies CASSPSGAPRPCGCTF.

CDR3 DNA sequence: TGTGCCAGCAGTTTAGTTACAGTGACAGATACGCAGTATTTT. Translating gives CASSLVTVTDTQYF. The chain employs TRBV12-3 or TRBV12-4 and TRBJ2-3; D not certain. The germline V and J ends were trimmed by 1 base and 3 bases, with 8 bases remaining between them. This CDR3 region has 14 residues.

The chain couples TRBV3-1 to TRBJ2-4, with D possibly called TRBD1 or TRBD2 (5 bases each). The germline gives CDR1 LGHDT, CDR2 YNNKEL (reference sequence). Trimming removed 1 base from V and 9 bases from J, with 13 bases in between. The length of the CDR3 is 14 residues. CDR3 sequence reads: CASSQASGAAIQYF. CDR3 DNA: TGTGCCAGCAGCCAAGCCTCCGGGGCGGCCATTCAGTACTTC.

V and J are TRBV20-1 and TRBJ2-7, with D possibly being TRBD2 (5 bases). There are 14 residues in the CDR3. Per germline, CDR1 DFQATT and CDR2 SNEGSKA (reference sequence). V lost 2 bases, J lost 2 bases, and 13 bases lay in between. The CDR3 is CSARKPTTPYEQYF. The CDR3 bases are TGCAGTGCTAGAAAACCGACTACCCCCTACGAGCAGTACTTC.

CDR3 residues: CASSTQGHQFF. CDR3 sequence (DNA): TGTGCCAGCTCAACACAGGGGCACCAGTTCTTC. This sequence joins TRBV18 and TRBJ2-1; TRBD1 aligns across 7 bases. CDR3 size: 11 residues. Looked up from germline, CDR1 is KGHSH and CDR2 is LQKENI. V was pared by 5 bases and J by 13 bases, with 5 bases of the junction left unmatched.

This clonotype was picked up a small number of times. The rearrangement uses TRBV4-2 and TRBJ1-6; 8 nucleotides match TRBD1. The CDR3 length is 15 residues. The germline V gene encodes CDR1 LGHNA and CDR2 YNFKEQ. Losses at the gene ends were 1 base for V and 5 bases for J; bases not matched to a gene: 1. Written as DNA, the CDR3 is TGTGCCAGCAGCCAAGCAGGGGGCGATAATTCACCCCTCCACTTT. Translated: CASSQAGGDNSPLHF.

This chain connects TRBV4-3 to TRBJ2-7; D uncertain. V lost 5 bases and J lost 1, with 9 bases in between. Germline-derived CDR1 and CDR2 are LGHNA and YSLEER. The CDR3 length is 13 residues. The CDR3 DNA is TGCGCCAGCAGCGGCTATGTGTCCTACGAGCAGTACTTC. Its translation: CASSGYVSYEQYF.

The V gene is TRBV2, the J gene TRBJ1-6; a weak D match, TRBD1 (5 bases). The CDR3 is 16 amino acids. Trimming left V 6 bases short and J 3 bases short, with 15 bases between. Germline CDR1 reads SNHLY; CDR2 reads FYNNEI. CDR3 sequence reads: CASRSQALGYNSPLHF. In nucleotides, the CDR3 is TGTGCCAGCAGATCACAGGCGTTAGGCTATAATTCACCCCTCCACTTT.

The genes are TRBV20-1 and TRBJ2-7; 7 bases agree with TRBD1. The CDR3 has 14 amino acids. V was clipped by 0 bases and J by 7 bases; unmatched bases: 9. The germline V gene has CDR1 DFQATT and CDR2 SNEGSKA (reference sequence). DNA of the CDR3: TGCAGTGCTAGAGATCTACAGGGGTCTTGGGAGCAGTACTTC. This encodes CSARDLQGSWEQYF.

The CDR3 bases are TGTGCCAGCAGTTCCCTAGCGGGGGTCAATGAGCAGTTCTTC. Encoded protein: CASSSLAGVNEQFF. This chain uses TRBV28 with TRBJ2-1; 10 bases match TRBD2. Per germline, CDR1 MDHEN and CDR2 SYDVKM. There are 14 residues in the CDR3. The ends lost 4 bases at V and 6 bases at J; junction bases unmatched: 3.

CDR3 amino acids: CAISSRGRQNNEQFF. As DNA, the CDR3 is TGTGCCATCAGTTCCCGCGGGCGACAGAACAATGAGCAGTTCTTC. The chain is built from TRBV10-3 and TRBJ2-1; D is tentatively TRBD1 or TRBD2 (5 bases each). The germline gives CDR1 ENHRY, CDR2 SYGVKD. The CDR3 contains 15 residues. Trimming took off 5 bases at V and 5 bases at J, with 16 bases between the two ends.

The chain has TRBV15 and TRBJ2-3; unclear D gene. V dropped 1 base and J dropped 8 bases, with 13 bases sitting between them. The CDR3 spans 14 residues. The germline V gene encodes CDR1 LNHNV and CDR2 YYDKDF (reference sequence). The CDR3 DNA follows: TGTGCCACCAGCAGAGGCCCGGACCCAGGTACGCAGTATTTT. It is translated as CATSRGPDPGTQYF.

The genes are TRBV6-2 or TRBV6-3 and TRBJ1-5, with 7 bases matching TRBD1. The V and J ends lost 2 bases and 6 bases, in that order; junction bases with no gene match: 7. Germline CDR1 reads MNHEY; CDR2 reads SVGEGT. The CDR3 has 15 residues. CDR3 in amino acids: CASSYGDRVSQPQHF. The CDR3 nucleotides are TGTGCCAGCAGTTACGGAGACAGGGTATCTCAGCCCCAGCATTTT.

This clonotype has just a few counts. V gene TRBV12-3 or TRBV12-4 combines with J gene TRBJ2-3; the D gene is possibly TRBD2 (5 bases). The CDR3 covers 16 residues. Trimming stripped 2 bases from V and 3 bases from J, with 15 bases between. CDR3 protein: CASSLYGLPVTDTQYF. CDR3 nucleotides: TGTGCCAGCAGTTTATATGGACTGCCGGTGACAGATACGCAGTATTTT.

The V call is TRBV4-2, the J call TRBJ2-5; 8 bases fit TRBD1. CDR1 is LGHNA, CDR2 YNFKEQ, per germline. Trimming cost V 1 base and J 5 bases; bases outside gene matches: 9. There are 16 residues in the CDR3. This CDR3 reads CASSQARGQGRETQYF. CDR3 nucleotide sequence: TGTGCCAGCAGCCAAGCCCGAGGACAGGGAAGGGAGACCCAGTACTTC.

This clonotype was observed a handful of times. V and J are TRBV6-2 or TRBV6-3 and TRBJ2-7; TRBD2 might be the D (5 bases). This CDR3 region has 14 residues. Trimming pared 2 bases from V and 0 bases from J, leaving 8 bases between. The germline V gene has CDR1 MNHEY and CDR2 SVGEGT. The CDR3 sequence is CASSYTDSSYEQYF. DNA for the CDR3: TGTGCCAGCAGTTACACGGACTCCTCCTACGAGCAGTACTTC.

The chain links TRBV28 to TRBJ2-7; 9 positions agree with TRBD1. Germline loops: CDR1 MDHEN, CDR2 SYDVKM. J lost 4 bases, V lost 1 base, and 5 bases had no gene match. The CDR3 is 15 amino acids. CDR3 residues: CASSLFGGQGYEQYF. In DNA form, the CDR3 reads TGTGCCAGCAGTTTATTCGGGGGACAGGGTTACGAGCAGTACTTC.

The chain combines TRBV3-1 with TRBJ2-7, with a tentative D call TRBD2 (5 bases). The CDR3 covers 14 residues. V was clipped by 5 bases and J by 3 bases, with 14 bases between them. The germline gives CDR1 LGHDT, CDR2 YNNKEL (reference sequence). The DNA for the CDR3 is TGTGCCAGCAGCATGACCCTAGCTTTCTACGAGCAGTACTTC. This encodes CASSMTLAFYEQYF.

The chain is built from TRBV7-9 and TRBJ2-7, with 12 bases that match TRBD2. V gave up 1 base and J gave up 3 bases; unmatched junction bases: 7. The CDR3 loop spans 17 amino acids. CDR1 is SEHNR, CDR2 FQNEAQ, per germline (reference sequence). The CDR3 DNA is TGTGCCAGCAGCTTAGTAGTAACTAGCGGGGGGATCTACGAGCAGTACTTC. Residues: CASSLVVTSGGIYEQYF.

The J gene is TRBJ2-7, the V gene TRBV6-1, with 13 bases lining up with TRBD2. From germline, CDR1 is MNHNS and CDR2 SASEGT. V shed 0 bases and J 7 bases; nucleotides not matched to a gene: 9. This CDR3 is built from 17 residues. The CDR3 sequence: CASSEALRGLAGREQYF. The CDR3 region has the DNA TGTGCCAGCAGTGAAGCGCTTCGGGGACTAGCGGGGAGGGAGCAGTACTTC.